This passage covers 12 T cell receptor beta chains from one sample sequenced in a study of T cell repertoires in cytomegalovirus infection (dated by TCRdb to about 2019). Antigens of these TCRs are unknown. This sample's treatment or condition label indicates: in vitro stimulation with specific CMV peptide epitopes to enrich CMV-specific T cells. The sequencer listed for this sample is Illumina HiSeq 1500. TCRdb itself trimmed the public reads at Q25 with fastp, ran MiXCR and retained productive beta chains. Rows merge per CDR3 protein into single entries with the most common DNA and genes. Across this sample there are around 570,000 distinct CDR3 sequences, with approximately 40% seen only once. Around 50% of the sample is held by the ten biggest clonotypes. Sequenced material: cultured PBMCs, taken from culture after CMV antigen stimulation. The receptors here all came from a human donor in good health (CMV status not recorded). Some clones in this sample may be carry-over from other donors' samples.

The rearrangement joins TRBV5-1 to TRBJ1-6; no reliable D call. The CDR3 contains 13 residues. The ends were cut back, 4 bases at V and 6 bases at J, with 8 bases in the middle. CDR1 is SGHRS, CDR2 YFSETQ, per germline. CDR3 region: CASSPEINSPLHF. The CDR3 DNA is TGCGCCAGCAGCCCAGAGATTAATTCACCCCTCCACTTT.

This clonotype was seen a few times. This chain joins TRBV15 and TRBJ1-2, with D perhaps matching TRBD1 (5 bases). V lost 1 base, J lost 8 bases, and 8 bases lay in between. Germline V gene sequence: CDR1 LNHNV, CDR2 YYDKDF (reference sequence). This CDR3 has 12 amino acids. The CDR3 bases are TGTGCCACCAGCAGAGGGGACGTCGGCTACACCTTC. This sequence encodes CATSRGDVGYTF.

The gene calls are TRBV6-2 or TRBV6-3 and TRBJ2-1; 7 bases line up with TRBD2. This CDR3 spans 13 amino acids. Germline V lookup: CDR1 MNHEY, CDR2 SVGEGT. After removal of 7 bases from V and 4 bases from J, the junction contained 4 bases not matched to a gene. CDR3 in DNA: TGTGCCAGCACGACGGGAGGATACAATGAGCAGTTCTTC. Amino acids: CASTTGGYNEQFF.

This clonotype turned up a few times. This sequence joins TRBV14 and TRBJ1-1, with D possibly TRBD1 on 5 matching bases. The CDR3 runs to 13 residues. The ends were cut back, 1 base at V and 4 bases at J, with 7 bases in the middle. Germline CDR1 and CDR2: SGHDN and FVKESK. DNA for the CDR3: TGTGCCAGCAGCCAAGTCGGGGGCACTGAAGCTTTCTTT. This encodes CASSQVGGTEAFF.

This sequence joins TRBV6-1 and TRBJ1-5, with 9 bases fitting TRBD1. V shed 6 bases and J 3 bases; nucleotides not matched to a gene: 12. This CDR3 is 17 amino acids long. CDR1 MNHNS and CDR2 SASEGT come from the germline V gene. CDR3 protein: CASRQPSGTGTNQPQHF. DNA for the CDR3: TGTGCCAGCAGGCAGCCGTCGGGGACAGGGACCAATCAGCCCCAGCATTTT.

Only a few counts were recorded for this clonotype. This chain uses TRBV25-1 with TRBJ2-1; D possibly matches TRBD1 or TRBD2 (5 bases each). Germline CDR1 is MGHDK and CDR2 is SYGVNS. V lost 5 bases and J lost 5, with 16 bases in between. The CDR3 has 15 amino acids. This CDR3 reads CASSSSGTLDNEQFF. The CDR3 DNA is TGTGCCAGCAGTTCCTCCGGGACCCTTGACAATGAGCAGTTCTTC.

The genes are TRBV7-2 and TRBJ2-3; 8 bases are a match to TRBD2. Germline loops: CDR1 SGHTA, CDR2 FQGNSA. J was trimmed by 6 bases and V by 1 base; bases with no gene match: 6. The CDR3 loop spans 15 amino acids. This CDR3 is CASSLGFSGADTQYF. The CDR3 region has the DNA TGTGCCAGCAGCTTAGGGTTTAGCGGGGCCGATACGCAGTATTTT.

The chain recombines TRBV29-1 with TRBJ2-1, with D unclear. Germline loops: CDR1 SQVTM, CDR2 ANQGSEA. With 0 bases removed from V and 8 bases from J, the gap between germline ends came to 14 bases. This CDR3 has 14 residues. CDR3 sequence (DNA): TGCAGCGTTGAAGATCCGTTAGAAATCTATGAGCAGTTCTTC. This encodes CSVEDPLEIYEQFF.

This clonotype showed up many times. The chain combines TRBV7-2 with TRBJ2-7; 9 bases are shared with TRBD1. The V and J ends lost 5 bases and 3 bases, in that order; junction bases with no gene match: 26. Germline V CDR1 and CDR2: SGHTA, FQGNSA. The CDR3 is 21 amino acids. The CDR3 protein is CASSKRWGTGGEGRIGYEQYF. DNA for the CDR3: TGTGCCAGCAGCAAACGGTGGGGCACAGGGGGCGAGGGTAGGATCGGCTACGAGCAGTACTTC. Complete variable domain (other parts from reference TRBV7-2 and TRBJ2-7): GAGVSQSPSNKVTEKGKDVELRCDPISGHTALYWYRQSLGQGLEFLIYFQGNSAPDKSGLPSDRFSAERTGGSVSTLTIQRTQQEDSAVYLCASSKRWGTGGEGRIGYEQYFGPGTRLTVT.

V is TRBV27 and J is TRBJ1-4; TRBD1 matches 12 bases. The CDR3 runs 15 residues. The germline gives CDR1 MNHEY, CDR2 SMNVEV (reference sequence). Losses at the gene ends were 5 bases for V and 7 bases for J; bases not matched to a gene: 5. The CDR3 nucleotides are TGTGCCAGCAGTCCCGGGACAGGGGGCGGTGAAAAACTGTTTTTT. This encodes CASSPGTGGGEKLFF.

The chain joins TRBV12-3 or TRBV12-4 to TRBJ2-1, with 9 bases lining up with TRBD2. CDR3 length: 15 amino acids. J gave up 4 bases and V 6 bases, and 7 bases lay outside the gene matches. CDR3 amino acids: CASRPVAGVYNEQFF. The CDR3 DNA reads as TGTGCCAGCAGACCCGTAGCGGGAGTTTACAATGAGCAGTTCTTC.

This clonotype was seen only a few times. The genes are TRBV19 and TRBJ2-3; weak D call: TRBD2 (6 bases). Between the trimmed V and J ends, which lost 6 bases and 0 bases, there was a span of 7 bases. Germline CDR1 and CDR2: LNHDA and SQIVND (reference sequence). The CDR3 length is 13 residues. CDR3 in DNA: TGTGCCAGTAGGCGGGAAAGCACAGATACGCAGTATTTT. Encoded protein: CASRRESTDTQYF. Together with reference TRBV19 and TRBJ2-3, the CDR3 gives the full variable domain: DGGITQSPKYLFRKEGQNVTLSCEQNLNHDAMYWYRQDPGQGLRLIYYSQIVNDFQKGDIAEGYSVSREKKESFPLTVTSAQKNPTAFYLCASRRESTDTQYFGPGTRLTVL.